The 26 T cell receptor beta chains reported below all come from one sample, sequenced in a study of blood T cell repertoires in COVID-19. This table comes from immunoSEQ multiplex PCR, and its TCRdb copy is limited to in-frame clones, with some not included. The repertoire holds roughly 210,000 clones, roughly 84% seen once, with 7% to 9% in the top ten. What was sequenced was PBMCs or T cells enriched from blood (not recorded which). The source is a man aged 25 to 40 in a cohort exposed to, infected with or recovered from COVID-19 (not recorded which).

The J gene is TRBJ2-5, the V gene TRBV12-3 or TRBV12-4; D possibly corresponds to TRBD2 (6 bases). This CDR3 has 13 amino acids. The germline V and J ends were trimmed by 6 bases and 7 bases, with 15 bases remaining between them. In DNA form, the CDR3 reads TGTGCCAGCAGCCCCCTAGTGGGAGGGACCCAGTACTTC. Amino acid sequence: CASSPLVGGTQYF.

This clone was seen only a few times. CDR3 nucleotides: TGTGCCAGCTCACCGGTCGGACAGATTAATGAAAAACTGTTTTTT. As protein: CASSPVGQINEKLFF. The J gene is TRBJ1-4, the V gene TRBV18, with D possibly TRBD1 on 6 matching bases. Trimming stripped 3 bases from V and 4 bases from J, with 12 bases between. CDR1 is KGHSH, CDR2 LQKENI, per germline. The CDR3 consists of 15 residues.

The V call is TRBV5-1, the J call TRBJ2-5; no clear D. CDR3 length equals 12 residues. CDR1 and CDR2 from the germline V gene are SGHRS and YFSETQ. Trimming took off 4 bases at V and 0 bases at J, with 4 bases between the two ends. The CDR3 nucleotides are TGCGCCAGCAGCGCGAACCAAGAGACCCAGTACTTC. This encodes CASSANQETQYF.

The chain links TRBV29-1 to TRBJ2-7; 7 bases align to TRBD2. The CDR3 runs to 11 residues. Germline V CDR1 and CDR2: SQVTM, ANQGSEA. After removal of 4 bases from V and 4 bases from J, the junction contained 1 base not matched to a gene. This CDR3 reads CSVVGGYEQYF. CDR3 sequence (DNA): TGCAGCGTTGTGGGGGGGTACGAGCAGTACTTC.

This clone has only one observation. V and J are TRBV5-1 and TRBJ2-1; D perhaps matches TRBD2 (5 bases). This CDR3 spans 13 amino acids. Germline V gene data show CDR1 as SGHRS and CDR2 as YFSETQ. Trimming shortened V by 2 bases and J by 4 bases, and 7 bases separated the two germline ends. The CDR3 nucleotides are TGCGCCAGCAGCTTCGGGGAGTACAATGAGCAGTTCTTC. This gives the protein CASSFGEYNEQFF.

This chain joins TRBV7-3 and TRBJ2-5, with TRBD1 matching 7 bases. J gave up 3 bases and V 5 bases, and 9 bases lay outside the gene matches. The CDR3 consists of 15 residues. Germline V CDR1 and CDR2: SGHTA, FQGTGA. In DNA form, the CDR3 reads TGTGCCAGCAGCCTCCAAGGGGGCCTCGAAGAGACCCAGTACTTC. This gives the protein CASSLQGGLEETQYF.

J is TRBJ2-5 and V is TRBV5-1; D uncertain. The CDR3 covers 11 residues. The germline CDR1 and CDR2 sequences are SGHRS and YFSETQ. With 4 bases removed from V and 3 bases from J, the gap between germline ends came to 4 bases. The DNA for the CDR3 is TGCGCCAGCAGCCAAAAAGAGACCCAGTACTTC. This translates into CASSQKETQYF. Full variable domain (rest looked up from reference TRBV5-1 and TRBJ2-5): KAGVTQTPRYLIKTRGQQVTLSCSPISGHRSVSWYQQTPGQGLQFLFEYFSETQRNKGNFPGRFSGRQFSNSRSEMNVSTLELGDSALYLCASSQKETQYFGPGTRLLVL.

The rearrangement links TRBV29-1 to TRBJ1-1, with no clear D. The germline V gene has CDR1 SQVTM and CDR2 ANQGSEA. The CDR3 is 13 amino acids. V lost 8 bases and J lost 0, with 13 bases in between. The CDR3 DNA reads as TGCAGCACCGGACCGGGAGTGAACACTGAAGCTTTCTTT. Translated, it gives CSTGPGVNTEAFF. The variable domain in full, completed from reference TRBV29-1 and TRBJ1-1, reads SAVISQKPSRDICQRGTSLTIQCQVDSQVTMMFWYRQQPGQSLTLIATANQGSEATYESGFVIDKFPISRPNLTFSTLTVSNMSPEDSSIYLCSTGPGVNTEAFFGQGTRLTVV.

This chain joins TRBV3-1 (or the pseudogene TRBV3-2) and TRBJ2-7; 7 nucleotides match TRBD1. Trimming removed 4 bases from V and 5 bases from J; junction bases left unmatched: 8. Germline CDR1 is LGHDT and CDR2 is YNNKEL (reference sequence). The CDR3 runs 14 residues. CDR3 coding DNA: TGTGCCAGCAGCCCGACAGGGATCCCCAACGAGCAGTACTTC. As protein: CASSPTGIPNEQYF.

This chain connects TRBV7-9 to TRBJ2-1; 9 bases agree with TRBD1. The CDR3 loop spans 17 amino acids. The ends lost 4 bases at V and 3 bases at J; junction bases unmatched: 10. Germline V lookup: CDR1 SEHNR, CDR2 FQNEAQ (reference sequence). CDR3: CASSSASGQGIYNEQFF. The DNA of the CDR3 is TGTGCCAGCAGCTCAGCCTCGGGACAGGGCATCTACAATGAGCAGTTCTTC.

V usage is TRBV5-1 and J usage is TRBJ2-7, with D maybe TRBD1 (6 bases). The V end was cut by 3 bases, the J end by 0 bases, with 16 bases between. The CDR3 is 16 amino acids. Looked up from germline, CDR1 is SGHRS and CDR2 is YFSETQ. CDR3 protein: CASSSRTAATSYEQYF. The CDR3 DNA is TGCGCCAGCAGCTCCAGGACAGCAGCCACCTCCTACGAGCAGTACTTC.

J is TRBJ2-7 and V is TRBV27; tentative D call: TRBD1 (5 bases). Germline CDR1 is MNHEY and CDR2 is SMNVEV (reference sequence). The CDR3 consists of 14 residues. Between the trimmed V and J ends, which lost 6 bases and 6 bases, there was a span of 18 bases. The CDR3 nucleotides read TGTGCCAGCAGGCCCAGGGCAGGGTCCCCCGAGCAGTACTTC. This sequence encodes CASRPRAGSPEQYF.

The chain has TRBV18 and TRBJ1-1, with D maybe TRBD1 (6 bases). The CDR3 has 16 residues. Trimming took off 0 bases at V and 0 bases at J, with 11 bases between the two ends. Germline loops: CDR1 KGHSH, CDR2 LQKENI. The CDR3 protein is CASSPPGAFLNTEAFF. The DNA for the CDR3 is TGTGCCAGCTCACCACCGGGGGCCTTCCTGAACACTGAAGCTTTCTTT.

J is TRBJ2-1 and V is TRBV7-6, with D perhaps TRBD2 (5 bases). The germline V gene encodes CDR1 SGHVS and CDR2 FNYEAQ. The CDR3 totals 14 residues. The V end lost 1 base, the J end lost 8 bases, and 12 bases lay between the germline ends. The CDR3 bases are TGTGCCAGCAGCTTAGTAGATCCCGGGGATGAGCAGTTCTTC. Its protein is CASSLVDPGDEQFF.

The V and J genes are TRBV3-1 (or the pseudogene TRBV3-2) and TRBJ2-7, with D unresolved. Trimming shortened V by 0 bases and J by 3 bases, and 9 bases separated the two germline ends. Germline V gene sequence: CDR1 LGHDT, CDR2 YNNKEL (reference sequence). The length of the CDR3 is 14 residues. The CDR3 DNA reads TGTGCCAGCAGCCAAGATTCACGGGTCTACGAGCAGTACTTC. Its protein is CASSQDSRVYEQYF.

The rearrangement joins TRBV7-3 to TRBJ2-3, with 8 nucleotides matching TRBD2. Germline trimming cut 5 bases from V and 3 bases from J; bases unmatched to any gene: 7. Germline-derived CDR1 and CDR2 are SGHTA and FQGTGA. There are 15 residues in the CDR3. CDR3 nucleotide sequence: TGTGCCAGCAGCGTCTTCGGGAGGGCTACAGATACGCAGTATTTT. Its translation: CASSVFGRATDTQYF.

This clone has just one count. CDR3 in amino acids: CASSQEWALGNTGELFF. DNA for the CDR3: TGCGCCAGCAGCCAAGAATGGGCCCTTGGGAACACCGGGGAGCTGTTTTTT. V and J are TRBV4-3 and TRBJ2-2; no clear D gene. V lost 0 bases to trimming and J lost 1 base, with 12 bases between them. In germline, CDR1 is LGHNA, CDR2 YSLEER. CDR3 length: 17 residues.

The chain is built from TRBV19 and TRBJ2-7, with 12 bases aligning to TRBD1. J lost 7 bases, V lost 5 bases, and 6 bases had no gene match. From germline, CDR1 is LNHDA and CDR2 SQIVND (reference sequence). The CDR3 consists of 14 residues. CDR3 residues: CASSPGQGAREQYF. The CDR3 region has the DNA TGTGCCAGTAGTCCGGGACAGGGGGCACGGGAGCAGTACTTC.

This clone was picked up one time. CDR3 DNA sequence: TGTGCCAGCAGTTCTAGACGGACCGCAGGGGGCTTGGGCGAGCAGTACTTC. Amino acids: CASSSRRTAGGLGEQYF. This sequence joins TRBV28 and TRBJ2-7; TRBD1 matches at 8 bases. Germline assignment: CDR1 MDHEN and CDR2 SYDVKM. Trimming removed 4 bases from V and 6 bases from J; junction bases left unmatched: 17. CDR3 size: 17 residues.

The chain is built from TRBV9 and TRBJ2-5; TRBD2 aligns across 7 bases. In germline, CDR1 is SGDLS, CDR2 YYNGEE. This CDR3 has 14 residues. J gave up 4 bases and V 3 bases, and 6 bases lay outside the gene matches. The CDR3 bases are TGTGCCAGCAGCGGGGAGGGGAGTCGAGAGACCCAGTACTTC. Amino acid sequence: CASSGEGSRETQYF.

This chain links TRBV25-1 with TRBJ1-5; no clear D. Per germline, CDR1 MGHDK and CDR2 SYGVNS. The V end was cut by 8 bases, the J end by 2 bases, with 13 bases between. This CDR3 comprises 14 residues. CDR3 in DNA: TGTGCCAGCGCCCCTTTCGGGGGCAATCAGCCCCAGCATTTT. Translated, it gives CASAPFGGNQPQHF.

This clone came up once. The chain links TRBV5-1 to TRBJ2-2; a weak D match, TRBD1 (6 bases). From germline, CDR1 is SGHRS and CDR2 YFSETQ. Trimming took off 0 bases at V and 2 bases at J, with 17 bases between the two ends. The CDR3 runs 18 residues. The CDR3 region has the DNA TGCGCCAGCAGCTTGGAGCGTCTGCACAGGGAAAACACCGGGGAGCTGTTTTTT. It translates to CASSLERLHRENTGELFF.

CDR3 in amino acids: CASSLSRSDTQYF. DNA for the CDR3: TGCGCCAGCAGTTTGTCTAGGTCAGATACGCAGTATTTT. The chain joins TRBV10-1 to TRBJ2-3; D not certain. The germline V gene encodes CDR1 WNHNN and CDR2 SYGVQD (reference sequence). Between the trimmed V and J ends, which lost 5 bases and 4 bases, there was a span of 10 bases. The CDR3 extends over 13 amino acids.

V gene TRBV7-3 combines with J gene TRBJ1-1, with a weak D call TRBD1 (6 bases). The V end was cut by 1 base, the J end by 1 base, with 10 bases between. The CDR3 extends over 15 amino acids. Germline V CDR1 and CDR2: SGHTA, FQGTGA. The CDR3 here is CASSLKGHRNTEAFF. Written as DNA, the CDR3 is TGTGCCAGCAGCTTAAAGGGACACAGGAACACTGAAGCTTTCTTT.

CDR3 DNA: TGCGCCAGCAGCCAAGAAGCGGGACTAGGTCCGGATACGCAGTATTTT. Residues: CASSQEAGLGPDTQYF. The V and J genes are TRBV4-1 and TRBJ2-3; TRBD2 matches 8 bases. Per the germline V gene, CDR1 is MGHRA and CDR2 is YSYEKL. The CDR3 has 16 residues. The ends lost 0 bases at V and 6 bases at J; junction bases unmatched: 8.

This clone came up a few times. The chain has TRBV11-3 and TRBJ2-7; 9 positions agree with TRBD1. V lost 1 base and J lost 2; bases outside the gene matches: 6. Looked up from germline, CDR1 is SGHNT and CDR2 is YENEEA. The CDR3 runs to 16 residues. In nucleotides, the CDR3 is TGTGCCAGCAGCTTAGGAGAAGGACAGGGGCCCTACGAGCAGTACTTC. Residues: CASSLGEGQGPYEQYF.